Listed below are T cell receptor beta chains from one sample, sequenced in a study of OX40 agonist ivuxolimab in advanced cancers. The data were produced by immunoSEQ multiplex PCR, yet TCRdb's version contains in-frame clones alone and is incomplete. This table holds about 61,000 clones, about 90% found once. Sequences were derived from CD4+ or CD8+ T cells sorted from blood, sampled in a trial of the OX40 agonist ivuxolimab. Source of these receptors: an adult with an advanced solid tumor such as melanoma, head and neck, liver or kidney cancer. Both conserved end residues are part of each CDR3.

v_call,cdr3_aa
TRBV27,CASSKQVSIPETQYF
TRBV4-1,CASSQEGGTPTDTQYF
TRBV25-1,CASSRQNQETQYF
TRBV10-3,CAISDRGVEPQHF
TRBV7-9,CASSPWRGLDTEAFF
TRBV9,CASSVDREREKLFF
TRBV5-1,CASSLDGMSNQPQHF
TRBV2,CASSLVMTADRGNQPQHF
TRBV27,CASSLTGTGPYSNQPQHF
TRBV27,CASSFLAGEGVDTQYF
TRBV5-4,CASSLGGVEQYF
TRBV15,CATSDLISYEQYF
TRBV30,CAWSDDRGGYTF
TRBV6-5,CASSSSFISEGYTF
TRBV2,CASSETGYSNQPQHF
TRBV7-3,CASSSGLPKSSYNEQFF
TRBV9,CASSSAGQGDQPQHF
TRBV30,CAWSPQGSNQPQHF
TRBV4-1,CASSRRGSYEQYF
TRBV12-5,CASGFNVANGYTF
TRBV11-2,CASSAGRWRGSNEQFF
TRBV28,CASTRDGAYEQYF
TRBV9,CASSVGRLPQFF
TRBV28,CASSRAGGTGELFF
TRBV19,CASSRGQGSQPQHF
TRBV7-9,CASSLEGDTQYF
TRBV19,CASASLTGGASFF
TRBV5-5,CASSLSVTVYGYTF
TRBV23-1,CASSQSCQRYSPLHF
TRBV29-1,CSVRSNNEQFF
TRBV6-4,CASNECNQPQHF
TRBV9,CASSRGSNEQFF
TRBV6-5,CASRPPGTDTQYF
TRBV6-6,CASSVGHLNQPQHF
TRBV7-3,CASSLTGLSGRAGQFF
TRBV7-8,CASSLVSDTQYF
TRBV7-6,CASSTGSTGELFF
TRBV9,CASSANNEQFF
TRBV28,CASSLWVGGTGELFF
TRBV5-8,CASSLAAGVQPQHF